This section outlines one T cell receptor beta chain sequence together with its context. Its cognate antigen is unknown. Libraries were prepared by immunoSEQ multiplex PCR; TCRdb keeps only in-frame clonotypes and omits some of them. The sample holds tens of thousands of clones; roughly 84% are singletons and the top ten take around 0.29%. These data come from a study of OX40 agonist ivuxolimab in advanced cancers. Across the whole study: Prior checkpoint blockade (anti-PD-1, anti-PD-L1 or anti-CTLA-4) was permitted; roughly 40% had it. Partial responses were achieved by three patients, of whom one had hepatocellular carcinoma and two had cutaneous melanoma.

The germline gives CDR1 MNHEY, CDR2 SVGAGI. V shed 5 bases, J shed 0 bases, and the junction held 1 base outside the gene matches. There are 15 residues in the CDR3. Study-wide results and limits: Within 6 weeks, CD4+ and CD8+ blood T cells expanded clonally at 0.1 to 3.0 mg/kg. Antigen specificity was not determined for the expanded peripheral T cells.

The clonotype comes from an adult with an advanced solid tumor such as melanoma, head and neck, liver or kidney cancer. This chain connects TRBV6-5 to TRBJ2-7; 13 bases are shared with TRBD2. The source material was CD4+ or CD8+ T cells sorted from blood, sampled in a trial of the OX40 agonist ivuxolimab. The CDR3 protein is CASSGTSGDSYEQYF. CDR3 nucleotide sequence: TGTGCCAGCAGTGGGACTAGCGGGGACTCCTACGAGCAGTACTTC.